This entry lists 19 T cell receptor beta chains sequenced from one sample in a study of T cells in tuberculosis. Produced via immunoSEQ multiplex PCR; TCRdb's table is partial and in-frame only. The sample has fewer than 40,000 clones, less than 95% seen once. The sample's time point: new active TB diagnosis, blood taken before or within 7 days of starting treatment. The input for sequencing was PBMCs, taken at tuberculosis diagnosis. The receptors here all came from an adult with tuberculosis.

The chain recombines TRBV28 with TRBJ2-7; possible D gene TRBD1, 8 bases. This CDR3 has 15 amino acids. Trimming pared 4 bases from V and 3 bases from J, leaving 16 bases between. Germline CDR1 reads MDHEN; CDR2 reads SYDVKM. The CDR3 sequence: CASSWGGTGNYEQYF. The DNA for the CDR3 is TGTGCCAGCAGTTGGGGGGGGACAGGTAACTACGAGCAGTACTTC.

This rearrangement joins TRBV28 to TRBJ1-5; D gene ambiguous. The CDR3 covers 14 residues. The V and J ends lost 10 bases and 0 bases respectively, with 13 bases between them. Germline V CDR1 and CDR2: MDHEN, SYDVKM. CDR3 in amino acids: CAIETPYSNQPQHF. The CDR3 DNA sequence: TGTGCCATAGAGACACCTTATAGCAATCAGCCCCAGCATTTT.

The sample holds a few counts of this clone. The chain is built from TRBV2 and TRBJ2-5; 7 bases are a match to TRBD1. The CDR3 sequence is 11 residues long. CDR1 and CDR2 (germline): SNHLY, FYNNEI. Unmatched junction bases numbered 4, after V lost 5 bases and J lost 10 bases. The DNA for the CDR3 is TGTGCCAGCAGTTTGGACAGGATCCAGTACTTC. Its translation: CASSLDRIQYF.

This clone came up once. This rearrangement joins TRBV2 to TRBJ1-6, with 10 nucleotides matching TRBD1. V lost 5 bases and J lost 2; bases outside the gene matches: 6. Germline lookup yields CDR1 SNHLY and CDR2 FYNNEI. The CDR3 runs 17 residues. The CDR3 here is CASSKQGQGTYNSPLHF. The DNA for the CDR3 is TGTGCCAGCAGTAAACAGGGACAGGGGACCTATAATTCACCCCTCCACTTT.

Only one count was recorded for this clone. This sequence joins TRBV15 and TRBJ1-6, with 12 nucleotides matching TRBD1. With V trimmed by 4 bases and J by 9 bases, 10 bases remained unmatched. This CDR3 comprises 17 residues. Germline-derived CDR1 and CDR2 are LNHNV and YYDKDF (reference sequence). The chain's CDR3 is CATSIRDRGRGISPLHF. CDR3 DNA: TGTGCCACCAGCATCCGGGACAGGGGGCGAGGGATTTCACCCCTCCACTTT.

The chain links TRBV30 to TRBJ1-2, with 9 bases matching TRBD1. This CDR3 region has 15 residues. V lost 3 bases to trimming and J lost 4 bases; unmatched junction nucleotides: 9. Germline V CDR1 and CDR2: GTSNPN, SVGIG (reference sequence). The CDR3 reads CAWRGRDRASYGYTF. The CDR3 region has the DNA TGTGCCTGGAGAGGCCGGGACAGGGCCTCCTATGGCTACACCTTC. The full variable domain, rest sourced from reference TRBV30 and TRBJ1-2, is SQTIHQWPATLVQPVGSPLSLECTVEGTSNPNLYWYRQAAGRGLQLLFYSVGIGQISSEVPQNLSASRPQDRQFILSSKKLLLSDSGFYLCAWRGRDRASYGYTFGSGTRLTVV.

This chain uses TRBV18 with TRBJ1-1, with D unresolved. Trimming took 6 bases from V and 6 from J, leaving 14 bases between them. Germline loops: CDR1 KGHSH, CDR2 LQKENI. There are 13 residues in the CDR3. In DNA, the CDR3 is TGTGCCAGCTCTTCCGGGGTGGGCTCTGAAGCTTTCTTT. This translates into CASSSGVGSEAFF.

The rearrangement links TRBV27 to TRBJ1-5, with 7 bases that match TRBD1. CDR1 and CDR2 (germline): MNHEY, SMNVEV (reference sequence). CDR3 length equals 14 residues. After removal of 6 bases from V and 4 bases from J, the junction contained 6 bases not matched to a gene. Written as DNA, the CDR3 is TGTGCCAGCAGCCCCAGGGGGTGGAATCAGCCCCAGCATTTT. Its translation is CASSPRGWNQPQHF.

The genes are TRBV25-1 and TRBJ2-2; TRBD1 agrees at 8 bases. J was trimmed by 5 bases and V by 5 bases; bases with no gene match: 7. The CDR3 consists of 15 residues. Germline V gives CDR1 MGHDK, CDR2 SYGVNS. The CDR3 here is CASSSPRQGTGELFF. The CDR3, as DNA: TGTGCCAGCAGTTCGCCAAGACAGGGGACCGGGGAGCTGTTTTTT.

The chain carries TRBV5-4 and TRBJ2-5, with D possibly matching TRBD1 (5 bases). Germline CDR1 SGHNT, CDR2 YYREEE (reference sequence). This CDR3 spans 13 amino acids. V lost 0 bases to trimming and J lost 5 bases, with 8 bases between them. The CDR3 bases are TGTGCCAGCAGCTTGGCCAGGGCTGAGACCCAGTACTTC. Amino acid sequence: CASSLARAETQYF.

V usage is TRBV6-6 and J usage is TRBJ2-7; 9 bases align to TRBD2. From germline, CDR1 is MNHNY and CDR2 SVGAGI (reference sequence). V gave up 1 base and J gave up 3 bases; unmatched junction bases: 4. CDR3 length equals 15 residues. The CDR3 DNA reads as TGTGCCAGCAGTTACTGGTCTAGCGGGGACTACGAGCAGTACTTC. Residues: CASSYWSSGDYEQYF.

The chain carries TRBV4-2 and TRBJ2-1; 10 positions agree with TRBD2. The CDR3 extends over 16 amino acids. Trimming cost V 2 bases and J 7 bases; bases outside gene matches: 8. Germline V gene data show CDR1 as LGHNA and CDR2 as YNFKEQ. CDR3 protein: CASSQSGTSVFNEQFF. DNA of the CDR3: TGTGCCAGCAGCCAATCCGGGACTAGCGTTTTTAATGAGCAGTTCTTC.

In this sample, this clone is medium-sized. The gene calls are TRBV7-6 and TRBJ2-7; 12 bases map to TRBD1. The V gene end was trimmed by 4 bases and the J gene end by 7 bases; junction bases not matched to a gene: 8. There are 15 residues in the CDR3. Germline CDR1 reads SGHVS; CDR2 reads FNYEAQ. The CDR3: CASSSGQGAFEEQYF. As DNA, the CDR3 is TGTGCCAGCAGCTCGGGACAGGGGGCCTTTGAAGAGCAGTACTTC.

The V gene is TRBV6-1, the J gene TRBJ2-4; tentative D call: TRBD1 (7 bases). There are 19 residues in the CDR3. V was pared by 2 bases and J by 1 base, with 21 bases between. In germline, CDR1 is MNHNS, CDR2 SASEGT. DNA for the CDR3: TGTGCCAGCAGTGAATTAGGGTTTGGAGGGGGCCAGGCCAAAAACATTCAGTACTTC. This sequence encodes CASSELGFGGGQAKNIQYF.

The chain recombines TRBV5-4 with TRBJ2-7; D gene unclear. This CDR3 region has 14 residues. V dropped 3 bases and J dropped 5 bases, with 15 bases sitting between them. CDR1 and CDR2 (germline): SGHNT, YYREEE (reference sequence). The DNA of the CDR3 is TGTGCCAGCAGCTCAGTTTACAGTAAGGACGAGCAGTACTTC. Its protein product is CASSSVYSKDEQYF.

The V gene is TRBV2, the J gene TRBJ2-7; tentative D call: TRBD1 (6 bases). The ends were cut back, 6 bases at V and 4 bases at J, with 10 bases in the middle. Germline loops: CDR1 SNHLY, CDR2 FYNNEI. CDR3 length: 12 residues. The CDR3 sequence is CASRKQGYEQYF. The CDR3 DNA follows: TGTGCCAGCAGGAAACAGGGTTACGAGCAGTACTTC. Filled out from reference TRBV2 and TRBJ2-7, the complete variable domain reads EPEVTQTPSHQVTQMGQEVILRCVPISNHLYFYWYRQILGQKVEFLVSFYNNEISEKSEIFDDQFSVERPDGSNFTLKIRSTKLEDSAMYFCASRKQGYEQYFGPGTRLTVT.

This chain uses TRBV5-6 with TRBJ1-1; TRBD1 agrees at 7 bases. Unmatched junction bases numbered 3, after V lost 0 bases and J lost 1 base. Per the germline V gene, CDR1 is SGHDT and CDR2 is YYEEEE. The CDR3 sequence is 15 residues long. CDR3 sequence: CASSLVGGRNTEAFF. Here the CDR3 DNA reads TGTGCCAGCAGCTTGGTAGGGGGCCGGAACACTGAAGCTTTCTTT.

V and J are TRBV19 and TRBJ1-2; a possible D gene is TRBD1 (6 bases). The germline V gene encodes CDR1 LNHDA and CDR2 SQIVND (reference sequence). CDR3 length equals 12 residues. V lost 5 bases, J lost 4 bases, and 8 bases lay in between. The CDR3 here is CASSPGVYGYTF. The DNA of the CDR3 is TGTGCCAGTAGTCCAGGGGTCTATGGCTACACCTTC.

This clone appeared a few times. V and J are TRBV6-1 and TRBJ2-3; 12 nucleotides line up with TRBD1. The CDR3 contains 15 residues. V trimming: 4 bases; J trimming: 4 bases; junction bases outside the gene matches: 3. Germline values: CDR1 MNHNS, CDR2 SASEGT. The CDR3 sequence is CASSGGTGGADTQYF. CDR3 in DNA: TGTGCCAGCAGTGGGGGGACAGGGGGCGCAGATACGCAGTATTTT.